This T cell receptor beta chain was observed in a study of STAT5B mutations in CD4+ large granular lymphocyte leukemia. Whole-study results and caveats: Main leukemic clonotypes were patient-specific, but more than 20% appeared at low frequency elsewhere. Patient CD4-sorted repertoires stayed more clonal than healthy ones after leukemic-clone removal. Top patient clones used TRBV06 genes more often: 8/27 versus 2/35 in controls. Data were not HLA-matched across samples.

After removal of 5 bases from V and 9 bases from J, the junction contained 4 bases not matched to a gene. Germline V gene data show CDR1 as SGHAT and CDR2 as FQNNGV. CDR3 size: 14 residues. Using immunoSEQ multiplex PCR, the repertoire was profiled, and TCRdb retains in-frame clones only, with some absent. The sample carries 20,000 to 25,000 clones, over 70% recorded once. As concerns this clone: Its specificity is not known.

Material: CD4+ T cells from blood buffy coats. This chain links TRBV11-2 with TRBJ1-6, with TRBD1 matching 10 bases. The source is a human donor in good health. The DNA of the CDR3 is TGTGCCAGCAGCCCCGACAGGGGGCTTTCACCCCTCCACTTT. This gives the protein CASSPDRGLSPLHF. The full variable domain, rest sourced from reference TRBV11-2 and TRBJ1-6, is EAGVAQSPRYKIIEKRQSVAFWCNPISGHATLYWYQQILGQGPKLLIQFQNNGVVDDSQLPKDRFSAERLKGVDSTLKIQPAKLEDSAVYLCASSPDRGLSPLHFGNGTRLTVT.